The entry that follows covers one T cell receptor beta chain sequence. This clone may be a read error of a much larger clone one base away. Trimming took 1 base from V and 0 from J, leaving 13 bases between them. CDR1 is SGHNT and CDR2 is YENEEA in the germline V gene. This CDR3 has 18 amino acids. Used for diagnoses were clinical symptoms, serum thyroxine and TRAb, thyroid ultrasound and orbital computed tomography. The sample comes from a study of T cells in Graves' hyperthyroidism and ophthalmopathy. There were TCR beta CDR3 regions amplified from RNA transcripts. TCR CDR3 underwent first-round RT-PCR with the HTBI primer set. TCRdb reprocessed the multiplex PCR reads with MiXCR, giving one entry per CDR3 protein. This sample has over 650,000 distinct CDR3 sequences, with 40% to 55% found just once.

Sequenced sample: peripheral blood or thyroid tissue (not recorded which). The V call is TRBV11-3, the J call TRBJ2-6, with unresolved D. This TCR came from an adult man with Graves' disease, either hyperthyroidism or ophthalmopathy (not recorded which). In DNA, the CDR3 is TGTGCCAGCAGCTTAGGGGAAGGTCTTCGCTCTGGGGCCAACGTCCTGACTTTC. Amino acid sequence: CASSLGEGLRSGANVLTF.